This T cell receptor (beta chain) comes out of a study of PD-1 blockade in classical Hodgkin lymphoma. In this sample, this clone turned up once. Clones were read by immunoSEQ multiplex PCR, and TCRdb kept only the in-frame ones, dropping some. The sample lists fewer than 100,000 clones, roughly 92% occurring once. With no exception, relapse followed autologous stem cell transplantation in all patients, and brentuximab vedotin exposure varied. This CDR3 is built from 17 residues. Germline lookup yields CDR1 SEHNR and CDR2 FQNEAQ (reference sequence). The J segment lost 2 bases and the V segment lost 5 bases, leaving 8 bases of the junction unmatched.

This material consisted of peripheral blood mononuclear cells (PBMCs), taken at baseline. This rearrangement joins TRBV7-9 to TRBJ2-7, with TRBD2 matching 14 bases. This clonotype was obtained from a human donor with classical Hodgkin lymphoma. CDR3 nucleotide sequence: TGTGCCAGCAGCCTCGGGACTAGCGGGAGTACCCCCTACGAGCAGTACTTC. Encoded protein: CASSLGTSGSTPYEQYF.